A single sample is the source of the 23 T cell receptor beta chains below, sequenced in a study of cytomegalovirus exposure and HLA in healthy donors. Data came from immunoSEQ multiplex PCR; TCRdb stores just in-frame clones and leaves some out. The sample lists some 260,000 clones; roughly 87% were seen once. The sequenced sample was PBMCs. The receptor set was obtained from a man younger than 30 in good health and CMV-seropositive.

The DNA for the CDR3 is TGTGCCAGCAGCTTAGCTGCTAGCGGGATCCACGAGCAGTACTTC. Translating it yields CASSLAASGIHEQYF. The V and J genes are TRBV11-1 and TRBJ2-7; 9 bases are a match to TRBD2. This CDR3 is built from 15 residues. CDR1 SGHAT and CDR2 FQDESV come from the germline V gene (reference sequence). With V trimmed by 0 bases and J by 5 bases, 5 bases remained unmatched.

This chain links TRBV6-5 with TRBJ2-7; no clear D gene. The germline CDR1 and CDR2 sequences are MNHEY and SVGAGI. This CDR3 region has 12 residues. V was cut by 6 bases and J by 0 bases, with 6 bases left in between. The DNA of the CDR3 is TGTGCCAGCAGGGGGTACTCCTACGAGCAGTACTTC. Its translation: CASRGYSYEQYF.

The V gene is TRBV10-3, the J gene TRBJ2-7; D possibly uses TRBD1 or TRBD2 (5 bases each). Between the trimmed V and J ends, which lost 7 bases and 5 bases, there was a span of 15 bases. Per the germline V gene, CDR1 is ENHRY and CDR2 is SYGVKD. The CDR3 contains 13 residues. The CDR3 DNA follows: TGTGCCATCAATGGGGGAGAGGGCCACGAGCAGTACTTC. Protein sequence: CAINGGEGHEQYF.

The V call is TRBV5-1, the J call TRBJ1-1, with 9 nucleotides matching TRBD1. The V and J ends lost 4 bases and 3 bases, in that order; junction bases with no gene match: 7. Per the germline V gene, CDR1 is SGHRS and CDR2 is YFSETQ. The CDR3 runs 15 residues. This chain's CDR3 is CASSRDRERDTEAFF. The CDR3 DNA reads as TGCGCCAGCAGCCGGGACAGGGAGCGGGACACTGAAGCTTTCTTT. Filled out from reference TRBV5-1 and TRBJ1-1, the complete variable domain reads KAGVTQTPRYLIKTRGQQVTLSCSPISGHRSVSWYQQTPGQGLQFLFEYFSETQRNKGNFPGRFSGRQFSNSRSEMNVSTLELGDSALYLCASSRDRERDTEAFFGQGTRLTVV.

DNA for the CDR3: TGCGCCAGCAGCTTGGGGGACACCGGGGAGCTGTTTTTT. Translating it yields CASSLGDTGELFF. The rearrangement uses TRBV5-1 and TRBJ2-2; no clear D. The CDR3 is made up of 13 amino acids. Germline lookup yields CDR1 SGHRS and CDR2 YFSETQ. The V gene lost 0 bases and the J gene lost 3 bases, with 3 bases spanning the gap.

This clone was counted a single time. The genes are TRBV15 and TRBJ2-5; 14 bases are a match to TRBD2. Germline-derived CDR1 and CDR2 are LNHNV and YYDKDF (reference sequence). The V and J ends lost 1 base and 2 bases, in that order; junction bases with no gene match: 3. The CDR3 has 17 amino acids. CDR3 residues: CATSRAWTSGGQETQYF. The CDR3 bases are TGTGCCACCAGCAGAGCCTGGACTAGCGGGGGGCAAGAGACCCAGTACTTC.

This chain uses TRBV6-5 with TRBJ2-7; D tentatively fits TRBD1 or TRBD2 (6 bases each). V dropped 2 bases and J dropped 10 bases, with 12 bases sitting between them. The CDR3 is made up of 12 amino acids. Germline V gene lookup returns CDR1 MNHEY and CDR2 SVGAGI. CDR3 bases: TGTGCCAGCAGTTACGAGGGGGAGGCACAGTACTTC. Translation gives CASSYEGEAQYF.

A few counts support this clone. The rearrangement uses TRBV5-1 and TRBJ2-3; a possible D gene is TRBD1 (5 bases). V lost 0 bases and J lost 5, with 13 bases in between. Germline V CDR1 and CDR2: SGHRS, YFSETQ. The CDR3 loop spans 15 amino acids. CDR3 bases: TGCGCCAGCAGCTTGGGAGCAGGGTCGAAAGATACGCAGTATTTT. Translated, it gives CASSLGAGSKDTQYF. Full variable domain (remainder filled in from reference TRBV5-1 and TRBJ2-3): KAGVTQTPRYLIKTRGQQVTLSCSPISGHRSVSWYQQTPGQGLQFLFEYFSETQRNKGNFPGRFSGRQFSNSRSEMNVSTLELGDSALYLCASSLGAGSKDTQYFGPGTRLTVL.

The V gene is TRBV6-1, the J gene TRBJ2-7, with 7 bases identical to TRBD1. From germline, CDR1 is MNHNS and CDR2 SASEGT. V shed 10 bases, J shed 0 bases, and the junction held 6 bases outside the gene matches. The CDR3 is 13 amino acids. In DNA, the CDR3 is TGTGCCACACGTCGGGACAGCTCCTACGAGCAGTACTTC. It specifies CATRRDSSYEQYF.

J is TRBJ1-1 and V is TRBV27; TRBD1 matches at 9 bases. This CDR3 comprises 15 residues. CDR1 is MNHEY and CDR2 is SMNVEV in the germline V gene (reference sequence). The J segment lost 4 bases and the V segment lost 0 bases, leaving 3 bases of the junction unmatched. CDR3 amino acids: CASSLSGTGTTEAFF. CDR3 DNA sequence: TGTGCCAGCAGTTTATCTGGGACAGGGACCACTGAAGCTTTCTTT.

The chain joins TRBV5-1 to TRBJ1-2; tentative D call: TRBD1 (6 bases). Germline lookup yields CDR1 SGHRS and CDR2 YFSETQ. The CDR3 contains 14 residues. The ends were cut back, 7 bases at V and 8 bases at J, with 21 bases in the middle. The CDR3 protein is CASGEGDGVGGYTF. In DNA form, the CDR3 reads TGCGCCAGCGGGGAGGGGGATGGTGTTGGCGGCTACACCTTC.

The chain employs TRBV20-1 and TRBJ2-7; D unclear. The CDR3 totals 11 residues. The germline V gene encodes CDR1 DFQATT and CDR2 SNEGSKA (reference sequence). V was clipped by 3 bases and J by 3 bases, with 6 bases between them. CDR3 in amino acids: CSARVGYEQYF. The CDR3 nucleotides read TGCAGTGCTAGGGTCGGCTACGAGCAGTACTTC.

This chain uses TRBV6-1 with TRBJ2-7; 13 nucleotides agree with TRBD2. The V gene end was trimmed by 6 bases and the J gene end by 5 bases; junction bases not matched to a gene: 7. The CDR3 runs 15 residues. Germline V gene lookup returns CDR1 MNHNS and CDR2 SASEGT. CDR3 in DNA: TGTGCCAGCAGACTAGCGGGAGGGACGTGGGACGAGCAGTACTTC. It specifies CASRLAGGTWDEQYF.

The genes are TRBV29-1 and TRBJ1-1; D is unclear. Trimming took off 4 bases at V and 5 bases at J, with 8 bases between the two ends. Germline V CDR1 and CDR2: SQVTM, ANQGSEA. CDR3 size: 11 residues. The CDR3 DNA reads TGCAGCGTTGGGTCCGCGACTGAAGCTTTCTTT. It yields the protein CSVGSATEAFF.

The chain couples TRBV7-3 to TRBJ2-1, with unresolved D. The CDR3 spans 13 residues. Between the trimmed V and J ends, which lost 3 bases and 8 bases, there was a span of 11 bases. The germline CDR1 and CDR2 sequences are SGHTA and FQGTGA. The CDR3 bases are TGTGCCAGCAGCTTTACCCGTCTGGATGAGCAGTTCTTC. Translation: CASSFTRLDEQFF.

In this sample, this clone turned up a few times. The sample carries other DNA sequences with the same CDR3. V is TRBV19 and J is TRBJ1-1; D ambiguous. V was clipped by 3 bases and J by 0 bases, with 5 bases between them. From germline, CDR1 is LNHDA and CDR2 SQIVND (reference sequence). The CDR3 is 13 residues long. CDR3 loop: CASSIWVNTEAFF. DNA for the CDR3: TGTGCCAGTAGTATTTGGGTGAACACTGAAGCTTTCTTT.

The chain couples TRBV4-1 to TRBJ2-7, with 9 bases aligning to TRBD2. The germline V gene has CDR1 MGHRA and CDR2 YSYEKL. The ends lost 3 bases at V and 4 bases at J; junction bases unmatched: 4. The CDR3 is 14 amino acids. This chain's CDR3 is CASSHSTSGYEQYF. CDR3 nucleotide sequence: TGCGCCAGCAGCCACTCGACTAGCGGATACGAGCAGTACTTC.

The J gene is TRBJ1-5, the V gene TRBV27; perhaps TRBD1 as D (5 bases). V lost 2 bases and J lost 1, with 12 bases in between. The CDR3 is 16 residues long. The germline gives CDR1 MNHEY, CDR2 SMNVEV (reference sequence). The CDR3 is CASSLSPGPSNQPQHF. The CDR3 DNA reads as TGTGCCAGCAGTTTAAGTCCGGGGCCCAGCAATCAGCCCCAGCATTTT.

A few counts support this clone. This rearrangement joins TRBV30 to TRBJ1-1; 7 positions match TRBD1. Losses at the gene ends were 3 bases for V and 11 bases for J; bases not matched to a gene: 15. In germline, CDR1 is GTSNPN, CDR2 SVGIG (reference sequence). CDR3 length: 14 residues. CDR3 sequence: CAWRSPTGAQGAFF. CDR3 bases: TGTGCCTGGAGGTCTCCCACAGGGGCCCAAGGGGCTTTCTTT.

In its sample, this clone was seen once. This chain uses TRBV28 with TRBJ2-2, with D uncertain. V shed 8 bases and J shed 4 bases, with 20 bases lying between them. CDR1 and CDR2 from the germline V gene are MDHEN and SYDVKM. The CDR3 consists of 16 residues. In DNA form, the CDR3 reads TGTGCCAGCGGGAATACAGCTGGAGTGCCCACCGGGGAGCTGTTTTTT. This sequence encodes CASGNTAGVPTGELFF.

The sample holds a few counts of this clone. V is TRBV7-2 and J is TRBJ2-2, with 10 positions matching TRBD2. V lost 5 bases and J lost 1; bases outside the gene matches: 4. The CDR3 totals 16 residues. The germline gives CDR1 SGHTA, CDR2 FQGNSA. The CDR3 protein is CASSRTSGVNTGELFF. The CDR3 DNA sequence: TGTGCCAGCAGCCGTACTAGCGGGGTGAACACCGGGGAGCTGTTTTTT.

The genes are TRBV6-4 and TRBJ2-1; maybe TRBD1 (6 bases). CDR1 MRHNA and CDR2 SNTAGT come from the germline V gene. CDR3 length: 16 amino acids. Trimming shortened V by 6 bases and J by 11 bases, and 26 bases separated the two germline ends. The CDR3 protein is CASSSQQGQGRPKQFF. In nucleotides, the CDR3 is TGTGCCAGCAGCTCCCAGCAGGGACAAGGTCGTCCGAAGCAGTTCTTC.

The chain has TRBV29-1 and TRBJ2-7, with 8 bases that match TRBD1. The junction had 8 bases not matched to a gene; V was cut back by 7 bases and J by 3 bases. The germline CDR1 and CDR2 sequences are SQVTM and ANQGSEA. CDR3 length: 13 amino acids. CDR3 protein: CSALTGEVYEQYF. As DNA, the CDR3 is TGCAGCGCCCTGACAGGGGAAGTCTACGAGCAGTACTTC.